Below, one T cell receptor beta chain is given with its context. Clones were read by immunoSEQ multiplex PCR, and TCRdb kept only the in-frame ones, dropping some. The sample gives over 55,000 clones, approximately 79% of which show up once; about 2.4% is in the top ten. This CDR3 has 17 residues. The germline V and J ends were trimmed by 7 bases and 1 base, with 19 bases remaining between them. The V gene's germline CDR1 is LGHNA and CDR2 YSLEER. This record comes from a study of OX40 agonist ivuxolimab in advanced cancers. The sequence derives from an adult with an advanced solid tumor such as melanoma, head and neck, liver or kidney cancer. Sample: CD4+ or CD8+ T cells sorted from blood, taken in a trial of the OX40 agonist ivuxolimab. The chain carries TRBV4-3 and TRBJ2-2, with D possibly TRBD1 on 5 matching bases. The CDR3 spells CASTTGKGQGNTGELFF. DNA for the CDR3: TGCGCCAGCACCACAGGAAAAGGGCAGGGGAACACCGGGGAGCTGTTTTTT.